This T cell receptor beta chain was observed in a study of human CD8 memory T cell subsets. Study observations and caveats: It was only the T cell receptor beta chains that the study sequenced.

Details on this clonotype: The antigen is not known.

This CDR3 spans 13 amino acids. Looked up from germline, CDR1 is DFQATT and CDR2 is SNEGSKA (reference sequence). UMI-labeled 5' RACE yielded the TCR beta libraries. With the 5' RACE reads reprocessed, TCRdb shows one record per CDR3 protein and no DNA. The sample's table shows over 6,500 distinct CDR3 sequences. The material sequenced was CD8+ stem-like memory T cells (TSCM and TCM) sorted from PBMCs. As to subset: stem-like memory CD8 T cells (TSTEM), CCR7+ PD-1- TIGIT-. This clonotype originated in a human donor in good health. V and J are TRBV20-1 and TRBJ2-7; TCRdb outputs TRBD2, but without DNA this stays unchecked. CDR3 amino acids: CSATVAGKHEQYF.